The entry below describes one TCR beta chain. Its antigen is unknown. The germline V gene has CDR1 MGHRA and CDR2 YSYEKL. V was pared by 5 bases and J by 5 bases, with 9 bases between. The CDR3 is made up of 12 amino acids. The sample is drawn from a study of beta chain features in type 1 diabetes. Findings and caveats of the study: VDJ junctions from patients with type 1 diabetes contained fewer insertions and more deletions.

Investigators reverse transcribed all isolated RNA, so they sequenced expressed TCRB transcripts. Profiled with immunoSEQ multiplex PCR; TCRdb holds only in-frame clones, not every one. The sample has under 400,000 clones, around 12% seen once; the top ten hold around 0.015%. Over 95% purity was reached by all sorted populations. The clonotype was recovered from a man aged 18 to 30 in good health. The chain has TRBV4-1 and TRBJ2-5; the D gene is possibly TRBD1 (6 bases). Sequencing used naive CD4+ T cells from blood. The CDR3 DNA is TGCGCCAGCAGCAACAGGGAGGAGACCCAGTACTTC. Translating it yields CASSNREETQYF.